The TCR beta chain under discussion was sequenced for a study of graft-versus-host responses after intestinal transplantation. Study-wide background: The transplants performed in recipients were multivisceral, liver-intestinal, or isolated intestinal. Anti-thymocyte globulin induction was given to all recipients, followed by tacrolimus and steroids for around 3 years.

Trimming left V 6 bases short and J 5 bases short, with 14 bases between. The CDR3 consists of 14 residues. Germline CDR1 is SNHLY and CDR2 is FYNNEI. The table lists this clone with a count of one. Its antigen is not known. Study-wide results and limits: Some GvH clones appeared in ileal mucosa or blood before recipient bone marrow.

Clones were sequenced by immunoSEQ multiplex PCR, and TCRdb holds only the in-frame ones, with some missing. The sample records fewer than 30,000 clones, about 92% being singletons. The rearrangement joins TRBV2 to TRBJ2-1; no definite D call. The sequencing used PBMCs, collected 18 days after transplant. The TCR was taken from a human patient who received an intestinal transplant, so some T cells may come from the graft donor. CDR3 bases: TGTGCCAGCAGCGCCCGGACCCACGACAATGAGCAGTTCTTC. It yields the protein CASSARTHDNEQFF.